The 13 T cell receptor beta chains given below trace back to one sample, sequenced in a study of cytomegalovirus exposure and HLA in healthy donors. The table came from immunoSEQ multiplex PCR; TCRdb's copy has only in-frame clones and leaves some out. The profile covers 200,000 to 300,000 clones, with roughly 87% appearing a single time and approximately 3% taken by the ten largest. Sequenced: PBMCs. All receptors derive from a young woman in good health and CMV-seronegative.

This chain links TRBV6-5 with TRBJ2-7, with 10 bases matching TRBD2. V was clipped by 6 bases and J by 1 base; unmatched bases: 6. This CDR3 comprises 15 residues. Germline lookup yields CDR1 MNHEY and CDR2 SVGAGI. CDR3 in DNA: TGTGCCAGCAGCCCGCAGACTAGCGGGTCCTACGAGCAGTACTTC. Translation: CASSPQTSGSYEQYF.

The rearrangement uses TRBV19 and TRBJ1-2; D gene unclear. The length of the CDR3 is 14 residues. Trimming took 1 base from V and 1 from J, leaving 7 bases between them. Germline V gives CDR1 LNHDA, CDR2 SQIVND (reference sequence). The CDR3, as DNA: TGTGCCAGTAGTATAGGGGGTCATAACTATGGCTACACCTTC. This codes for CASSIGGHNYGYTF.

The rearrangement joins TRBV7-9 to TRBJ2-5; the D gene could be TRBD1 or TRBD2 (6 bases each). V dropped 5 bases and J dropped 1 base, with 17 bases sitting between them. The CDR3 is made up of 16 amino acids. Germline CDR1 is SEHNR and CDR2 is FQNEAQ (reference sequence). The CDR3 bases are TGTGCCAGCAGCCGCACAGGGTACGGGGGCCAAGAGACCCAGTACTTC. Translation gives CASSRTGYGGQETQYF.

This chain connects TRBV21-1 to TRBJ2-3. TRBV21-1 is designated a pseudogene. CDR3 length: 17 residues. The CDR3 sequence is CASSKARRRGMTDTQYF. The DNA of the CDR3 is TGTGCCAGCAGCAAAGCGCGACGGAGGGGGATGACAGATACGCAGTATTTT.

The CDR3 DNA reads TGTGCCTCCGGCGGGACCATCTCCTACGAGCAGTACTTC. Translated: CASGGTISYEQYF. This chain uses TRBV10-3 with TRBJ2-7; D may be TRBD2 (6 bases). Germline CDR1 reads ENHRY; CDR2 reads SYGVKD. This CDR3 region has 13 residues. V lost 11 bases and J 0 bases, leaving 14 bases between the germline ends.

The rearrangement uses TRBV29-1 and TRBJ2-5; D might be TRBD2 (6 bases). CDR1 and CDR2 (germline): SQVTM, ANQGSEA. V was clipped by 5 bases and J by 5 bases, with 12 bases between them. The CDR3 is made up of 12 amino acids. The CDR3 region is CSVFTGRETQYF. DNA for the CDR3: TGCAGCGTTTTTACTGGGAGGGAGACCCAGTACTTC.

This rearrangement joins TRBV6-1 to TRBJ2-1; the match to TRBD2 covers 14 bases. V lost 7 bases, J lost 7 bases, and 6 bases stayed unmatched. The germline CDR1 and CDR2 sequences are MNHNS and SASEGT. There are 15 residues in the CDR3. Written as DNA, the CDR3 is TGTGCCAGCACGGCGGGGACTAGCGGGAGAAATGAGCAGTTCTTC. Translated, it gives CASTAGTSGRNEQFF.

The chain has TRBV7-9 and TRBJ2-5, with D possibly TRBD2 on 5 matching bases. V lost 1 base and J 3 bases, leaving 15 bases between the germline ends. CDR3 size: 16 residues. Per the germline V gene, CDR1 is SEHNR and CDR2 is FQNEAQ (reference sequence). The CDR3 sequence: CASSLGVDGNEETQYF. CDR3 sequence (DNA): TGTGCCAGCAGCTTAGGGGTAGACGGGAATGAAGAGACCCAGTACTTC.

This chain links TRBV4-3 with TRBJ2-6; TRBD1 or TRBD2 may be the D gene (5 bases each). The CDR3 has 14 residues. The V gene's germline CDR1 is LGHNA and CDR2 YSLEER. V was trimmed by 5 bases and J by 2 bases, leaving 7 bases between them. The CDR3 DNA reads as TGCGCCAGCAGCGAGGGGACTGGGGCCAACGTCCTGACTTTC. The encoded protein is CASSEGTGANVLTF.

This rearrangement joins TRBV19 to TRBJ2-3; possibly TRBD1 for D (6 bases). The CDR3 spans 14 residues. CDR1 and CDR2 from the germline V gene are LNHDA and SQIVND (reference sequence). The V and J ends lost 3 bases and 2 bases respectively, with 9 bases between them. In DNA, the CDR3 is TGTGCCAGTAGTATCGGACAGAACACAGATACGCAGTATTTT. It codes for CASSIGQNTDTQYF. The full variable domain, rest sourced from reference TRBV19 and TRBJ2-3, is DGGITQSPKYLFRKEGQNVTLSCEQNLNHDAMYWYRQDPGQGLRLIYYSQIVNDFQKGDIAEGYSVSREKKESFPLTVTSAQKNPTAFYLCASSIGQNTDTQYFGPGTRLTVL.

CDR3 bases: TGTGCCAGCAGCCTCGGGGGCACCTACGAGCAGTACTTC. It is translated as CASSLGGTYEQYF. The chain links TRBV14 to TRBJ2-7; tentatively, D is TRBD1 or TRBD2 (6 bases each). V was shortened by 4 bases and J by 2 bases, with 9 bases between the two germline ends. Germline-derived CDR1 and CDR2 are SGHDN and FVKESK. CDR3 length: 13 residues.

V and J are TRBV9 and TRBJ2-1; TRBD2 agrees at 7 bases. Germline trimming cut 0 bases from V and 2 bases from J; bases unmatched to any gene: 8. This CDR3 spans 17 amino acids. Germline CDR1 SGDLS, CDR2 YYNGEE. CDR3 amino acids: CASSVGASGPTYNEQFF. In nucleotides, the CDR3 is TGTGCCAGCAGCGTAGGTGCTAGCGGACCCACCTACAATGAGCAGTTCTTC. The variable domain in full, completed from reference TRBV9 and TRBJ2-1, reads DSGVTQTPKHLITATGQRVTLRCSPRSGDLSVYWYQQSLDQGLQFLIQYYNGEERAKGNILERFSAQQFPDLHSELNLSSLELGDSALYFCASSVGASGPTYNEQFFGPGTRLTVL.

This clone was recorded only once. CDR3 in DNA: TGTGCCAGCAGCCAAGGAGCTAGCGCCTATCAAGAGACCCAGTACTTC. Protein: CASSQGASAYQETQYF. The chain is built from TRBV14 and TRBJ2-5, with a tentative D call TRBD2 (6 bases). The ends were cut back, 1 base at V and 2 bases at J, with 14 bases in the middle. This CDR3 contains 16 residues. Germline V lookup: CDR1 SGHDN, CDR2 FVKESK. Based on the CDR3 plus reference TRBV14 and TRBJ2-5, the full variable domain is EAGVTQFPSHSVIEKGQTVTLRCDPISGHDNLYWYRRVMGKEIKFLLHFVKESKQDESGMPNNRFLAERTGGTYSTLKVQPAELEDSGVYFCASSQGASAYQETQYFGPGTRLLVL.